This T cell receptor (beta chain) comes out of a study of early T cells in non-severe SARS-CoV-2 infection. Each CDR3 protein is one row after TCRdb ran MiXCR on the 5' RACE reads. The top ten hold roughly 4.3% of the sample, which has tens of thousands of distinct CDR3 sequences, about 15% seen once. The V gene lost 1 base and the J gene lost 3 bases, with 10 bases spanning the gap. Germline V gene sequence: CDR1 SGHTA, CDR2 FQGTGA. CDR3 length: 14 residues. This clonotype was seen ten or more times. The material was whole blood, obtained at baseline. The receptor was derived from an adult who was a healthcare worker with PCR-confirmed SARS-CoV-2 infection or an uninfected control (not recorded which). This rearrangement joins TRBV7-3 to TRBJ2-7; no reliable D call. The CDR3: CASSLKADLYEQYF. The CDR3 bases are TGTGCCAGCAGCTTAAAGGCGGATCTCTACGAGCAGTACTTC.